The rows below give T cell receptor beta chains drawn from one sample of a study of follicular helper T cells after annual influenza vaccination. The data were produced by immunoSEQ multiplex PCR, yet TCRdb's version contains in-frame clones alone and is incomplete. The data contain about 9,400 clones, roughly 82% of them singletons. This material consisted of CXCR5+ CD38- circulating T follicular helper cells from blood, taken on the day of influenza vaccination. These receptors came from an adult who received the influenza vaccine. The CDR3 runs from the conserved cysteine through the conserved F or W. A D gene is named only where the DNA matches it firmly. Part of the rows lack a size; the others show once, few, many or a class for expanded clones.

v_gene,d_gene,abundance,j_gene,CDR3aa,CDR3nt
TRBV28,TRBD1,NA,TRBJ1-1,CASSLLGQGDPGAFF,TGTGCCAGCAGCCTTTTAGGACAGGGGGATCCGGGGGCTTTCTTT
TRBV30,NA,NA,TRBJ2-3,CAWSVAADTQYF,TGTGCCTGGAGTGTTGCGGCAGATACGCAGTATTTT
TRBV19,NA,NA,TRBJ1-5,CASSVDGDRPQHF,TGTGCCAGTTCTGTTGACGGGGACCGGCCCCAGCATTTT
TRBV5-4,NA,few,TRBJ1-1,CASTGGGAVRNTEAFF,TGTGCCAGCACCGGAGGGGGGGCGGTTAGGAACACTGAAGCTTTCTTT
TRBV19,NA,once,TRBJ1-2,CASILRAGPNYGYTF,TGTGCCAGTATATTGAGGGCAGGACCGAACTATGGCTACACCTTC
TRBV18,TRBD1,NA,TRBJ1-3,CASSPPTGRGNTIYF,TGTGCCAGCTCACCTCCGACAGGGCGTGGAAACACCATATATTTT
TRBV10-3,TRBD1,once,TRBJ1-2,CATGQGNYGYTF,TGTGCCACAGGACAGGGGAACTATGGCTACACCTTC
TRBV5-1,NA,NA,TRBJ2-6,CASSKTGNSGANVLTF,TGCGCCAGCAGCAAAACAGGGAACTCTGGGGCCAACGTCCTGACTTTC
TRBV11-3,NA,NA,TRBJ2-1,CASSLAADYNEQFF,TGTGCCAGCAGCTTAGCGGCCGACTACAATGAGCAGTTCTTC
TRBV7-9,NA,once,TRBJ2-1,CASSFLGYYNEQFF,TGTGCCAGCAGCTTCCTAGGCTACTACAATGAGCAGTTCTTC
TRBV12-5,NA,NA,TRBJ2-2,CASGFRQSNTGELFF,TGTGCTAGTGGTTTTAGACAGTCGAACACCGGGGAGCTGTTTTTT
TRBV19,TRBD1,NA,TRBJ1-5,CASSIAIGTGTGNQPQHF,TGTGCCAGTAGTATCGCCATCGGTACCGGGACAGGAAATCAGCCCCAGCATTTT
TRBV28,NA,NA,TRBJ2-4,CASARPAGEAKNIQYF,TGTGCCAGTGCTCGACCGGCAGGGGAGGCCAAAAACATTCAGTACTTC
TRBV5-4,NA,NA,TRBJ2-3,CASSPGGRSTDTQYF,TGTGCCAGCAGCCCCGGCGGAAGGAGCACAGATACGCAGTATTTT
TRBV5-6,TRBD1,NA,TRBJ2-1,CASSWPDRDGRDEQFF,TGTGCCAGCAGCTGGCCCGACAGGGACGGTCGAGATGAGCAGTTCTTC
TRBV6-1,NA,NA,TRBJ1-5,CASRVGVQPQHF,TGTGCCAGCAGAGTTGGAGTTCAGCCCCAGCATTTT
TRBV27,NA,NA,TRBJ1-2,CASSRLNQGGYTF,TGTGCCAGCAGTCGCTTAAATCAGGGCGGCTACACCTTC
TRBV11-2,NA,NA,TRBJ2-1,CASSLGHYNEQFF,TGTGCCAGCAGCTTAGGTCACTACAATGAGCAGTTCTTC
TRBV18,TRBD1,few,TRBJ2-7,CASSPRTGGNDEQYF,TGTGCCAGCTCACCTCGGACAGGGGGAAACGACGAGCAGTACTTC
TRBV6-6,NA,NA,TRBJ1-3,CASSREGELRNTIYF,TGTGCCAGCAGTCGGGAGGGGGAATTGCGAAACACCATATATTTT
TRBV6-1,NA,few,TRBJ2-7,CASRPLLQGFYEQYF,TGTGCCAGCAGGCCTTTACTACAGGGTTTCTACGAGCAGTACTTC
TRBV30,NA,few,TRBJ2-5,CACNSQETQYF,TGTGCCTGTAACAGCCAAGAGACCCAGTACTTC
TRBV18,NA,NA,TRBJ2-2,CASFPGQKQNTGELFF,TGTGCCAGCTTCCCCGGACAGAAACAGAACACCGGGGAGCTGTTTTTT
TRBV10-3,NA,NA,TRBJ2-3,CAISESESDTQYF,TGTGCCATCAGTGAGTCCGAGTCAGATACGCAGTATTTT
TRBV18,TRBD1,NA,TRBJ2-3,CASSPPAGQGSTDTQYF,TGTGCCAGCTCACCACCCGCCGGACAGGGTAGCACAGATACGCAGTATTTT
TRBV28,TRBD2,NA,TRBJ2-5,CAVRGSGSGETQYF,TGTGCCGTACGAGGTAGCGGGAGTGGGGAGACCCAGTACTTC
TRBV18,NA,once,TRBJ1-1,CASSSVDTNTEAFF,TGTGCCAGCTCATCGGTGGACACGAACACTGAAGCTTTCTTT
TRBV5-8,NA,NA,TRBJ2-7,CASRGRQTSSYEQYF,TGTGCCAGCCGGGGTAGACAGACGAGCTCCTACGAGCAGTACTTC
TRBV13,NA,NA,TRBJ1-1,CASSIRVAEAFF,TGTGCCAGCAGCATCAGGGTTGCTGAAGCTTTCTTT
TRBV2,TRBD1,few,TRBJ1-5,CASSPGTGGNQPQHF,TGTGCCAGCAGCCCCGGGACAGGGGGGAATCAGCCCCAGCATTTT
TRBV19,NA,NA,TRBJ2-2,CASSPRQGGKSGELFF,TGTGCCAGTAGTCCCCGGCAGGGAGGAAAATCCGGGGAGCTGTTTTTT
TRBV6-1,NA,few,TRBJ2-3,CASSEGRSTDTQYF,TGTGCCAGCAGTGAGGGACGGAGCACAGATACGCAGTATTTT
TRBV7-4,NA,NA,TRBJ1-5,CASSLARAHWGQPQHF,TGTGCCAGCAGCTTAGCGAGGGCTCATTGGGGGCAGCCCCAGCATTTT
TRBV7-2,NA,NA,TRBJ2-2,CASSLRRQGDGELFF,TGTGCCAGCAGCTTAAGGCGCCAGGGTGACGGGGAGCTGTTTTTT
TRBV19,TRBD1,NA,TRBJ1-5,CASSPGSGQGFNQPQHF,TGTGCCAGTAGCCCGGGGTCGGGACAGGGTTTCAATCAGCCCCAGCATTTT
TRBV28,TRBD2,NA,TRBJ2-1,CASSLFSGNRVNEQFF,TGTGCCAGCAGCCTATTTAGCGGGAATCGTGTGAATGAGCAGTTCTTC
TRBV6-1,TRBD2,NA,TRBJ2-3,CASSEVLAGNTDTQYF,TGTGCCAGCAGTGAAGTCCTAGCGGGTAACACAGATACGCAGTATTTT
TRBV7-8,NA,NA,TRBJ1-1,CASSRERIGENTEAFF,TGTGCCAGCAGCCGAGAGAGGATTGGGGAGAACACTGAAGCTTTCTTT
TRBV30,NA,NA,TRBJ1-1,CAWSRGRSEAFF,TGTGCCTGGAGTCGGGGCCGCAGTGAAGCTTTCTTT
TRBV11-1,NA,NA,TRBJ2-1,CASSRTPLRDEQFF,TGTGCCAGCAGCCGAACCCCCCTTAGGGATGAGCAGTTCTTC
TRBV18,TRBD1,once,TRBJ1-2,CASSPGQALKDGYTF,TGTGCCAGCTCACCAGGACAGGCCTTGAAAGATGGCTACACCTTC